The 31 T cell receptor beta chains below all came from one sample that was sequenced in a study of T-cell memory formation after mild COVID-19. Using its own MiXCR run on the 5' RACE reads, TCRdb lists one record per CDR3 protein. Among 350,000 to 450,000 distinct CDR3 sequences listed, 20% to 25% were seen once. The material sequenced was PBMCs or a T cell subset sorted from them (not recorded which). The receptor set was obtained from an adult woman who had mild COVID-19 (a few samples of this study predate the infection). Cell type and time point are not known.

The rearrangement uses TRBV29-1 and TRBJ2-7; D unclear. From germline, CDR1 is SQVTM and CDR2 ANQGSEA. This CDR3 contains 12 residues. V was pared by 5 bases and J by 6 bases, with 14 bases between. The CDR3: CSVTVPWSEQYF. CDR3 DNA: TGCAGCGTTACGGTGCCTTGGAGCGAGCAGTACTTC.

This clonotype has a handful of counts. The V call is TRBV9, the J call TRBJ2-5; TRBD1 agrees at 7 bases. Germline V gives CDR1 SGDLS, CDR2 YYNGEE. The V and J ends lost 0 bases and 5 bases, in that order; junction bases with no gene match: 4. The CDR3 is 14 amino acids. The CDR3 reads CASSVEGGAETQYF. The CDR3 DNA is TGTGCCAGCAGCGTAGAAGGGGGCGCGGAGACCCAGTACTTC.

This clonotype has only a few counts. This chain joins TRBV4-1 and TRBJ2-2, with D perhaps TRBD2 (5 bases). The CDR3 is 17 amino acids. Germline V gene data show CDR1 as MGHRA and CDR2 as YSYEKL. Trimming removed 5 bases from V and 6 bases from J, with 22 bases in between. The CDR3, as DNA: TGCGCCAGCAGCTCCTCCCGGGGAGTTGATGGGGCCGGGGAGCTGTTTTTT. Its translation is CASSSSRGVDGAGELFF.

This sequence joins TRBV7-3 and TRBJ2-2; a possible D gene is TRBD1 (5 bases). Trimming removed 5 bases from V and 4 bases from J, with 8 bases in between. The CDR3 loop spans 13 amino acids. CDR1 and CDR2 from the germline V gene are SGHTA and FQGTGA. CDR3 in amino acids: CASSRGATGELFF. The CDR3 DNA reads TGTGCCAGCAGCCGTGGGGCCACCGGGGAGCTGTTTTTT.

This rearrangement joins TRBV4-1 to TRBJ2-7; TRBD1 aligns across 9 bases. With V trimmed by 1 base and J by 3 bases, 4 bases remained unmatched. Germline CDR1 and CDR2: MGHRA and YSYEKL. The CDR3 length is 15 residues. CDR3 protein: CASSQGGTGLYEQYF. The CDR3 region has the DNA TGCGCCAGCAGCCAAGGGGGGACAGGGCTCTACGAGCAGTACTTC.

The rearrangement joins TRBV12-3 or TRBV12-4 to TRBJ2-7; 10 bases match TRBD1. Trimming at V came to 6 bases and at J to 2 bases, leaving 4 bases not matched to a gene. The CDR3 is made up of 14 amino acids. The DNA for the CDR3 is TGTGCCAGCAGGAGACAGGGGGCCACCTACGAGCAGTACTTC. This translates into CASRRQGATYEQYF.

CDR3 in amino acids: CASSWRQPQNYGYTF. The CDR3 DNA sequence: TGTGCCAGCAGCTGGAGACAGCCACAAAACTATGGCTACACCTTC. The V and J genes are TRBV5-6 and TRBJ1-2; tentatively, D is TRBD1 (5 bases). Germline V gives CDR1 SGHDT, CDR2 YYEEEE. The CDR3 extends over 15 amino acids. V was trimmed by 3 bases and J by 2 bases, leaving 14 bases between them.

This chain links TRBV19 with TRBJ2-1; D is unresolved. The germline CDR1 and CDR2 sequences are LNHDA and SQIVND (reference sequence). Trimming stripped 4 bases from V and 9 bases from J, with 13 bases between. The CDR3 totals 13 residues. The CDR3 nucleotides read TGTGCCAGTAGTACCGACCCTTTCATTGAGCAGTTCTTC. It translates to CASSTDPFIEQFF.

J is TRBJ1-1 and V is TRBV7-9; a weak D match, TRBD1 (5 bases). Germline V CDR1 and CDR2: SEHNR, FQNEAQ (reference sequence). The CDR3 has 13 amino acids. The germline V and J ends were trimmed by 8 bases and 5 bases, with 15 bases remaining between them. Here the CDR3 reads CASFAGGGTEAFF. The CDR3 coding sequence is TGTGCCAGCTTCGCAGGTGGGGGGACTGAAGCTTTCTTT. Full variable domain (missing parts from reference TRBV7-9 and TRBJ1-1): DTGVSQNPRHKITKRGQNVTFRCDPISEHNRLYWYRQTLGQGPEFLTYFQNEAQLEKSRLLSDRFSAERPKGSFSTLEIQRTEQGDSAMYLCASFAGGGTEAFFGQGTRLTVV.

This clonotype was counted between two and nine times. This chain links TRBV4-1 with TRBJ2-3; 7 bases line up with TRBD2. The CDR3 consists of 14 residues. The V gene end was trimmed by 4 bases and the J gene end by 2 bases; junction bases not matched to a gene: 3. CDR1 is MGHRA, CDR2 YSYEKL, per germline. DNA of the CDR3: TGCGCCAGCAGCCTAGCGGGCCCCACAGATACGCAGTATTTT. Its translation: CASSLAGPTDTQYF.

The chain uses TRBV6-5 and TRBJ2-2, with D possibly being TRBD2 (5 bases). Between the trimmed V and J ends, which lost 5 bases and 6 bases, there was a span of 10 bases. CDR1 MNHEY and CDR2 SVGAGI come from the germline V gene. This CDR3 is 13 amino acids long. The DNA of the CDR3 is TGTGCCAGCAGTGGACTGAGCTCCGGGGAGCTGTTTTTT. Amino acids: CASSGLSSGELFF.

This clonotype was seen repeatedly, ten times or more. This chain links TRBV7-2 with TRBJ2-5; 8 bases agree with TRBD1. The CDR3 totals 14 residues. Germline lookup yields CDR1 SGHTA and CDR2 FQGNSA. V dropped 5 bases and J dropped 5; count of bases not matched to a gene: 7. CDR3 sequence: CASSLDRGRETQYF. The CDR3 DNA is TGTGCCAGCAGCCTAGACAGGGGCAGGGAGACCCAGTACTTC.

This clonotype was seen only a few times. This rearrangement joins TRBV9 to TRBJ1-1, with a tentative D call TRBD1 (5 bases). Trimming removed 0 bases at V and 0 bases at J, with 9 bases between. Germline CDR1 is SGDLS and CDR2 is YYNGEE. This CDR3 contains 15 residues. The CDR3 DNA is TGTGCCAGCAGCGTAGGTGGGGCACTGAACACTGAAGCTTTCTTT. The encoded protein is CASSVGGALNTEAFF.

This clonotype appeared a few times. V usage is TRBV9 and J usage is TRBJ2-2; 8 bases fit TRBD2. The CDR3 loop spans 16 amino acids. Trimming at V came to 2 bases and at J to 1 base, leaving 4 bases not matched to a gene. Germline CDR1 is SGDLS and CDR2 is YYNGEE. The CDR3 nucleotides are TGTGCCAGCAGCGTCGAGCGGGGGCAGAACACCGGGGAGCTGTTTTTT. Translating gives CASSVERGQNTGELFF.

This clonotype came up a few times. V gene TRBV30 combines with J gene TRBJ2-5; TRBD2 matches 16 bases. Germline loops: CDR1 GTSNPN, CDR2 SVGIG (reference sequence). CDR3 size: 16 residues. The V gene end was trimmed by 4 bases and the J gene end by 5 bases; junction bases not matched to a gene: 7. CDR3 in amino acids: CAWTLGTSGRAETQYF. Written as DNA, the CDR3 is TGTGCCTGGACCCTAGGGACTAGCGGGAGGGCTGAGACCCAGTACTTC.

This CDR3 reads CASSLMGGGAVETQYF. The CDR3, as DNA: TGTGCCAGCAGCTTGATGGGCGGGGGGGCCGTGGAGACCCAGTACTTC. The chain carries TRBV5-6 and TRBJ2-5; 9 bases match TRBD2. The CDR3 spans 16 residues. Per the germline V gene, CDR1 is SGHDT and CDR2 is YYEEEE. With 1 base clipped from V and 5 bases from J, the junction kept 9 bases outside the gene matches.

The genes are TRBV6-2 or TRBV6-3 and TRBJ2-6; the D call may be TRBD1 or TRBD2 (5 bases each). Trimming stripped 2 bases from V and 0 bases from J, with 14 bases between. The CDR3 spans 18 residues. CDR1 is MNHEY and CDR2 is SVGEGT in the germline V gene. The CDR3 region has the DNA TGTGCCAGCAGTTACCAAGGGACGTCCAGCTCTGGGGCCAACGTCCTGACTTTC. It is translated as CASSYQGTSSSGANVLTF.

This sequence joins TRBV5-1 and TRBJ2-2; D may be TRBD1 (5 bases). V lost 1 base, J lost 1 base, and 8 bases lay in between. The CDR3 is 15 residues long. Germline V lookup: CDR1 SGHRS, CDR2 YFSETQ. In nucleotides, the CDR3 is TGCGCCAGCAGCTTGAACACAGGGAACACCGGGGAGCTGTTTTTT. Translated: CASSLNTGNTGELFF.

This chain joins TRBV18 and TRBJ1-1; TRBD1 might be the D (5 bases). The germline V and J ends were trimmed by 3 bases and 7 bases, with 12 bases remaining between them. Germline CDR1 and CDR2: KGHSH and LQKENI. The CDR3 consists of 13 residues. Here the CDR3 DNA reads TGTGCCAGCTCACCGGGGCAGGCGAGTGAAGCTTTCTTT. Translated, it gives CASSPGQASEAFF.

This rearrangement joins TRBV6-5 to TRBJ2-5; the match to TRBD1 covers 9 bases. The CDR3 covers 15 residues. V dropped 2 bases and J dropped 4; count of bases not matched to a gene: 5. The germline gives CDR1 MNHEY, CDR2 SVGAGI. The CDR3 reads CASSYTLTGGETQYF. Written as DNA, the CDR3 is TGTGCCAGCAGTTACACTTTGACAGGGGGAGAGACCCAGTACTTC.

The table lists this clonotype with a few counts. The J gene is TRBJ2-1, the V gene TRBV30; 7 bases are shared with TRBD2. The germline V gene encodes CDR1 GTSNPN and CDR2 SVGIG (reference sequence). The CDR3 is made up of 13 amino acids. The trim removed 0 bases at V and 16 bases at J, leaving 12 bases unmatched. CDR3 in DNA: TGTGCCTGGAGTGTACAATCGGCGGGAGTGTATTTCTTC. Translating it yields CAWSVQSAGVYFF.

This rearrangement joins TRBV7-9 to TRBJ2-2; 10 bases agree with TRBD1. There are 16 residues in the CDR3. V was pared by 5 bases and J by 1 base, with 4 bases of the junction left unmatched. From germline, CDR1 is SEHNR and CDR2 FQNEAQ (reference sequence). CDR3 nucleotides: TGTGCCAGCAGCCACCGGGACAGGGGGAACACCGGGGAGCTGTTTTTT. Amino acids: CASSHRDRGNTGELFF.

The CDR3 loop is CSARATSGRETQYF. The DNA for the CDR3 is TGCAGTGCTAGAGCAACTAGCGGGAGAGAGACCCAGTACTTC. The V and J genes are TRBV20-1 and TRBJ2-5; 11 nucleotides agree with TRBD2. V was clipped by 1 base and J by 4 bases; unmatched bases: 2. The germline V gene has CDR1 DFQATT and CDR2 SNEGSKA (reference sequence). This CDR3 has 14 amino acids.

The chain is built from TRBV7-8 and TRBJ2-7; 8 nucleotides agree with TRBD1. The germline CDR1 and CDR2 sequences are SGHVS and FQNEAQ. The junction had 8 bases not matched to a gene; V was cut back by 4 bases and J by 12 bases. The length of the CDR3 is 12 residues. The CDR3 sequence is CASSSGDRGPYF. In nucleotides, the CDR3 is TGTGCCAGCAGCTCGGGTGACAGGGGTCCGTACTTC.

The CDR3 sequence: CASSADMGLTEQFF. CDR3 in DNA: TGTGCCAGCAGCGCCGACATGGGGCTCACTGAGCAGTTCTTC. J is TRBJ2-1 and V is TRBV7-6; weak D call: TRBD1 (5 bases). This CDR3 contains 14 residues. Germline CDR1 SGHVS, CDR2 FNYEAQ. V dropped 5 bases and J dropped 9 bases, with 17 bases sitting between them.

The chain carries TRBV30 and TRBJ2-3; D is unresolved. CDR3 length: 13 residues. CDR1 is GTSNPN, CDR2 SVGIG, per germline (reference sequence). V was shortened by 0 bases and J by 5 bases, with 9 bases between the two germline ends. For the CDR3, the DNA is TGTGCCTGGAGTGTGACTGTCAGAGATACGCAGTATTTT. Its translation: CAWSVTVRDTQYF.

The chain recombines TRBV4-1 with TRBJ1-1; unclear D gene. The germline V gene has CDR1 MGHRA and CDR2 YSYEKL. There are 14 residues in the CDR3. Trimming pared 0 bases from V and 4 bases from J, leaving 9 bases between. The CDR3 nucleotides are TGCGCCAGCAGCCAAGAGGCGGAGGGCACTGAAGCTTTCTTT. This codes for CASSQEAEGTEAFF.

In its sample, this clonotype was seen many times. The chain has TRBV5-1 and TRBJ1-6; no reliable D call. Trimming cost V 0 bases and J 6 bases, with 7 bases left between them. The length of the CDR3 is 14 residues. Germline CDR1 reads SGHRS; CDR2 reads YFSETQ. The CDR3 nucleotides are TGCGCCAGCAGCTTGGGACAAGCTAATTCACCCCTCCACTTT. It yields the protein CASSLGQANSPLHF.

The CDR3 sequence: CASSGGGYTF. For the CDR3, the DNA is TGTGCCAGCAGCGGCGGGGGCTACACCTTC. The chain recombines TRBV3-1 with TRBJ1-2; D gene unclear. The CDR3 contains 10 residues. V lost 5 bases to trimming and J lost 8 bases, with 6 bases between them. CDR1 and CDR2 from the germline V gene are LGHDT and YNNKEL (reference sequence). The full variable domain, with the rest looked up from reference TRBV3-1 and TRBJ1-2, is DTAVSQTPKYLVTQMGNDKSIKCEQNLGHDTMYWYKQDSKKFLKIMFSYNNKELIINETVPNRFSPKSPDKAHLNLHINSLELGDSAVYFCASSGGGYTFGSGTRLTVV.

CDR3 coding DNA: TGTGCCTGGAGTGTAGGGGCTAGCGGGGGGCTCTGGGAGACCCAGTACTTC. It encodes CAWSVGASGGLWETQYF. This rearrangement joins TRBV30 to TRBJ2-5, with TRBD2 identical over 11 bases. Germline-derived CDR1 and CDR2 are GTSNPN and SVGIG (reference sequence). This CDR3 spans 17 amino acids. Trimming cost V 0 bases and J 5 bases; bases outside gene matches: 11.

This clonotype has only a few counts. The rearrangement links TRBV20-1 to TRBJ2-7; D may be TRBD1 (7 bases). Germline loops: CDR1 DFQATT, CDR2 SNEGSKA (reference sequence). The CDR3 spans 15 residues. V was pared by 3 bases and J by 4 bases, with 19 bases between. In nucleotides, the CDR3 is TGCAGTGCTAGGTCAGGGTCAGGGGGAGGTTACGAGCAGTACTTC. Amino acids: CSARSGSGGGYEQYF.